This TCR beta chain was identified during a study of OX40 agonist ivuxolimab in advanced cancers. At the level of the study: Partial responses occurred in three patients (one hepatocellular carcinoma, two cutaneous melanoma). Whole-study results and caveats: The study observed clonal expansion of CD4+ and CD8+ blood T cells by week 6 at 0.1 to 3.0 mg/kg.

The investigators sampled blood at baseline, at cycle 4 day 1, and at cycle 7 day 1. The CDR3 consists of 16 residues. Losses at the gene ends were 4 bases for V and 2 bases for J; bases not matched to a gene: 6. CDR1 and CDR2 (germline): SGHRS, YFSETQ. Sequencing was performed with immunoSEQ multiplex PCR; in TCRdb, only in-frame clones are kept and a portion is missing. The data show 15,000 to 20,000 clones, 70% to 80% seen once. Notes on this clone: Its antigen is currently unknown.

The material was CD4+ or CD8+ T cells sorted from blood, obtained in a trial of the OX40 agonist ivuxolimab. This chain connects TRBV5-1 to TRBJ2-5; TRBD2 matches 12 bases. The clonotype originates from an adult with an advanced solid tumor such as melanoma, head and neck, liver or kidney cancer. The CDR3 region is CASSPTSGGSQETQYF. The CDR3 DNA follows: TGCGCCAGCAGCCCGACTAGCGGGGGCTCGCAAGAGACCCAGTACTTC.